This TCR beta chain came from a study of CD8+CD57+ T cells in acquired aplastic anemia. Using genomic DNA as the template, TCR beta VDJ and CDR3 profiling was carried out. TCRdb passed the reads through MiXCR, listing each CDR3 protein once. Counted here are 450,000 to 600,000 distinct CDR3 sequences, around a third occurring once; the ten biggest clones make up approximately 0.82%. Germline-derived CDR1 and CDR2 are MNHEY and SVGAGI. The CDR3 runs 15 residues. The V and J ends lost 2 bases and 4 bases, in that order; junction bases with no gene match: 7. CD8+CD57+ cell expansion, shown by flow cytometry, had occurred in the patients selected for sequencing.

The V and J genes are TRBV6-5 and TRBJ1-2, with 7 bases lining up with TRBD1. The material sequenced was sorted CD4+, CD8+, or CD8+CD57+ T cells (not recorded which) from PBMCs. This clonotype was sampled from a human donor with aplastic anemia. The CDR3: CASSYTWDRAYGYTF. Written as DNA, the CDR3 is TGTGCCAGCAGTTACACCTGGGACAGAGCCTATGGCTACACCTTC.